These 8 T cell receptor beta chains were sequenced from one sample in a study of OX40 agonist ivuxolimab in advanced cancers. The repertoire was sequenced with immunoSEQ multiplex PCR; TCRdb's copy has only in-frame clones and lacks some. The sample carries 40,000 to 60,000 clones, 75% to 90% recorded once. The material was CD4+ or CD8+ T cells sorted from blood, obtained in a trial of the OX40 agonist ivuxolimab. The receptors derive from an adult with an advanced solid tumor such as melanoma, head and neck, liver or kidney cancer.

The chain uses TRBV29-1 and TRBJ2-7; 10 nucleotides agree with TRBD1. V was clipped by 4 bases and J by 5 bases; unmatched bases: 11. The CDR3 is made up of 15 amino acids. Germline V lookup: CDR1 SQVTM, CDR2 ANQGSEA. CDR3 amino acids: CSVGQGARAGHEQYF. The CDR3 DNA follows: TGCAGCGTTGGACAGGGGGCTCGAGCGGGGCACGAGCAGTACTTC.

The CDR3 DNA sequence: TGTGCCAGCAGCCTACTATGGCGGGGGGGTAACAATGAGCAGTTCTTC. Protein: CASSLLWRGGNNEQFF. V gene TRBV7-6 combines with J gene TRBJ2-1; 9 bases agree with TRBD2. J gave up 5 bases and V 5 bases, and 10 bases lay outside the gene matches. From germline, CDR1 is SGHVS and CDR2 FNYEAQ. The CDR3 has 16 amino acids.

This chain uses TRBV7-8 with TRBJ2-5; maybe TRBD1 (6 bases). CDR3 size: 15 residues. With 2 bases removed from V and 4 bases from J, the gap between germline ends came to 14 bases. Germline values: CDR1 SGHVS, CDR2 FQNEAQ. CDR3 loop: CASSLRRQDGETQYF. The CDR3 coding sequence is TGTGCCAGCAGCTTACGAAGACAGGATGGAGAGACCCAGTACTTC.

The rearrangement joins TRBV9 to TRBJ2-2; perhaps TRBD2 as D (6 bases). V lost 4 bases and J 6 bases, leaving 7 bases between the germline ends. The CDR3 is made up of 12 amino acids. Germline CDR1 reads SGDLS; CDR2 reads YYNGEE. CDR3 sequence: CASSTGAGELFF. CDR3 nucleotide sequence: TGTGCCAGCAGCACGGGGGCCGGGGAGCTGTTTTTT.

Judged by abundance, this clone is medium-sized (0.01 to 0.1%). The chain carries TRBV5-5 and TRBJ1-2; the D gene is possibly TRBD1 (5 bases). Looked up from germline, CDR1 is SGHKS and CDR2 is YYEKEE (reference sequence). The V and J ends lost 3 bases and 3 bases respectively, with 24 bases between them. The CDR3 is 18 amino acids. The CDR3 DNA reads TGTGCCAGCAGCTCGTCGACAAAGATAAATGGGGGATACTATGGCTACACCTTC. Its translation is CASSSSTKINGGYYGYTF.

The J gene is TRBJ1-6, the V gene TRBV11-2, with D possibly being TRBD1 (6 bases). CDR1 and CDR2 from the germline V gene are SGHAT and FQNNGV. The germline V and J ends were trimmed by 1 base and 9 bases, with 10 bases remaining between them. This CDR3 has 14 residues. The CDR3 loop is CASSLGGASSPLHF. CDR3 in DNA: TGTGCCAGCAGCTTAGGGGGGGCTAGTTCACCCCTCCACTTT.

The rearrangement joins TRBV11-2 to TRBJ1-4; D is unclear. Germline assignment: CDR1 SGHAT and CDR2 FQNNGV. Trimming stripped 5 bases from V and 4 bases from J, with 2 bases between. The CDR3 is 11 amino acids. CDR3 sequence reads: CASSLNEKLFF. CDR3 nucleotides: TGTGCCAGCAGCCTTAATGAAAAACTGTTTTTT.

V usage is TRBV10-3 and J usage is TRBJ2-7, with D perhaps TRBD1 (5 bases). This CDR3 spans 13 amino acids. The V end lost 7 bases, the J end lost 0 bases, and 10 bases lay between the germline ends. Germline-derived CDR1 and CDR2 are ENHRY and SYGVKD. In nucleotides, the CDR3 is TGTGCCATCAAGGACACAAGCTCCTACGAGCAGTACTTC. Translation gives CAIKDTSSYEQYF.